The next 2 T cell receptor beta chains were all read from a single sample in a study of shared clonotypes between healthy human individuals. The assay was immunoSEQ multiplex PCR, and TCRdb's table has in-frame clones only and misses some. The sample yields millions of clones, roughly 93% seen once. The source material was naive CD4+ T cells from PBMCs. Subset meaning: CD45RA+ positively selected. These receptors came from a man between 18 and 35 years old in good health. Some clones in this sample may be carry-over from other donors' samples.

V is TRBV19 and J is TRBJ1-5; D gene unclear. The CDR3 sequence is 13 residues long. The V gene lost 5 bases and the J gene lost 7 bases, with 12 bases spanning the gap. Germline values: CDR1 LNHDA, CDR2 SQIVND (reference sequence). The CDR3 sequence is CASSWAREQPQHF. CDR3 coding DNA: TGTGCCAGTAGTTGGGCCCGGGAACAGCCCCAGCATTTT.

The rearrangement links TRBV2 to TRBJ2-7, with D perhaps matching TRBD1 (6 bases). V was trimmed by 2 bases and J by 3 bases, leaving 8 bases between them. The germline V gene encodes CDR1 SNHLY and CDR2 FYNNEI. This CDR3 has 13 amino acids. The CDR3 DNA follows: TGTGCCAGCAGTGAAACCAGGGGCTACGAGCAGTACTTC. It yields the protein CASSETRGYEQYF.